These 13 T cell receptor beta chains originate from one sample sequenced in a study of memory CD4+ T cells and cytomegalovirus serostatus. Data came from immunoSEQ multiplex PCR; TCRdb stores just in-frame clones and leaves some out. Of tens of thousands of clones listed, 70% to 85% are singletons. The sort gate was single viable CD3+CD4+CD8-CD45RO+ cells for memory CD4+ T cells. Sequenced material: memory CD4+ T cells from blood. The receptors were sampled from an adult in good health and CMV-seronegative.

The CDR3 loop reads CASSFRSGNTIYF. The CDR3 coding sequence is TGTGCCAGCAGCTTTCGCTCTGGAAACACCATATATTTT. This rearrangement joins TRBV11-3 to TRBJ1-3; D ambiguous. Between the trimmed V and J ends, which lost 3 bases and 0 bases, there was a span of 3 bases. Germline CDR1 SGHNT, CDR2 YENEEA. CDR3 length equals 13 residues.

V usage is TRBV29-1 and J usage is TRBJ1-4; 7 bases are a match to TRBD1. Germline V gene sequence: CDR1 SQVTM, CDR2 ANQGSEA. The V segment lost 4 bases and the J segment 4 bases; nucleotides outside the gene matches: 3. CDR3 length: 13 amino acids. The CDR3 DNA is TGCAGCGTTGCAGGGGGGAATAATGAAAAACTGTTTTTT. This translates into CSVAGGNNEKLFF.

Only a few counts were recorded for this clone. The chain has TRBV28 and TRBJ1-1; D gene unclear. V dropped 4 bases and J dropped 2 bases, with 11 bases sitting between them. The CDR3 totals 14 residues. Per germline, CDR1 MDHEN and CDR2 SYDVKM. CDR3 sequence reads: CASSSHWRNTEAFF. The CDR3 DNA follows: TGTGCCAGCAGTTCACACTGGAGAAACACTGAAGCTTTCTTT.

The chain is built from TRBV7-8 and TRBJ2-1; TRBD1 agrees at 8 bases. The germline V gene encodes CDR1 SGHVS and CDR2 FQNEAQ. Losses at the gene ends were 3 bases for V and 5 bases for J; bases not matched to a gene: 6. CDR3 length equals 15 residues. The CDR3 sequence: CASSFPGGRHNEQFF. For the CDR3, the DNA is TGTGCCAGCAGCTTTCCAGGGGGCCGTCACAATGAGCAGTTCTTC.

This rearrangement joins TRBV18 to TRBJ2-1; TRBD2 matches at 7 bases. CDR1 KGHSH and CDR2 LQKENI come from the germline V gene. The CDR3 covers 15 residues. The V gene end was trimmed by 0 bases and the J gene end by 4 bases; junction bases not matched to a gene: 3. The CDR3 sequence is CASSPPVRGYNEQFF. In DNA form, the CDR3 reads TGTGCCAGCTCACCACCGGTGCGGGGGTACAATGAGCAGTTCTTC. Variable domain in full (rest from reference TRBV18 and TRBJ2-1): NAGVMQNPRHLVRRRGQEARLRCSPMKGHSHVYWYRQLPEEGLKFMVYLQKENIIDESGMPKERFSAEFPKEGPSILRIQQVVRGDSAAYFCASSPPVRGYNEQFFGPGTRLTVL.

The chain employs TRBV6-6 and TRBJ1-4, with unresolved D. Germline V gene lookup returns CDR1 MNHNY and CDR2 SVGAGI (reference sequence). The V end was cut by 0 bases, the J end by 3 bases, with 8 bases between. The CDR3 loop spans 15 amino acids. For the CDR3, the DNA is TGTGCCAGCAGTTACTCGCGAAGGCCTAATGAAAAACTGTTTTTT. Its protein is CASSYSRRPNEKLFF.

The chain carries TRBV7-2 and TRBJ1-5; D possibly corresponds to TRBD1 (6 bases). Germline CDR1 reads SGHTA; CDR2 reads FQGNSA. V lost 5 bases, J lost 2 bases, and 10 bases lay in between. The length of the CDR3 is 14 residues. In DNA, the CDR3 is TGTGCCAGCAGCACAGGGTTGGGCAATCAGCCCCAGCATTTT. Translated, it gives CASSTGLGNQPQHF.

The chain has TRBV18 and TRBJ1-3; maybe TRBD1 (6 bases). Germline CDR1 reads KGHSH; CDR2 reads LQKENI. This CDR3 spans 16 amino acids. Trimming took 3 bases from V and 0 from J, leaving 12 bases between them. The CDR3 sequence: CASSPFDRSSGNTIYF. In DNA form, the CDR3 reads TGTGCCAGCTCACCCTTCGACAGGAGCTCTGGAAACACCATATATTTT.

With regard to this clone: The sample contains more than one DNA sequence encoding this CDR3. V and J are TRBV28 and TRBJ1-1, with a tentative D call TRBD1 (6 bases). CDR3 length: 13 residues. The V and J ends lost 6 bases and 1 base respectively, with 9 bases between them. In germline, CDR1 is MDHEN, CDR2 SYDVKM. CDR3 protein: CASSRGQNTEAFF. The CDR3 region has the DNA TGTGCCAGCAGCAGGGGACAGAACACTGAAGCTTTCTTT.

The chain combines TRBV6-5 with TRBJ1-2; 7 bases are a match to TRBD1. V shed 6 bases, J shed 0 bases, and the junction held 7 bases outside the gene matches. Germline V gene lookup returns CDR1 MNHEY and CDR2 SVGAGI. This CDR3 region has 15 residues. CDR3 DNA: TGTGCCAGCAGAGCCGACAGGGCAACTAACTATGGCTACACCTTC. Translated, it gives CASRADRATNYGYTF.

The chain carries TRBV29-1 and TRBJ1-1; a possible D gene is TRBD1 (5 bases). V shed 7 bases and J shed 2 bases, with 14 bases lying between them. Germline V gene data show CDR1 as SQVTM and CDR2 as ANQGSEA. The CDR3 runs 13 residues. CDR3 in DNA: TGCAGCGCTTCGACAGAAGTAAACACTGAAGCTTTCTTT. As protein: CSASTEVNTEAFF.

This clone was seen only a few times. This rearrangement joins TRBV11-2 to TRBJ1-1, with unresolved D. The germline V gene encodes CDR1 SGHAT and CDR2 FQNNGV. The V gene lost 1 base and the J gene lost 0 bases, with 15 bases spanning the gap. The CDR3 extends over 17 amino acids. The CDR3 region has the DNA TGTGCCAGCAGCTTAGTTAGTCCAGAACTTATGAACACTGAAGCTTTCTTT. Protein: CASSLVSPELMNTEAFF.

This rearrangement joins TRBV10-2 to TRBJ2-6; no definite D call. CDR1 is WSHSY and CDR2 is SAAADI in the germline V gene. The CDR3 sequence is 12 residues long. Trimming cost V 6 bases and J 2 bases, with 2 bases left between them. The CDR3 is CASSAGANVLTF. The DNA for the CDR3 is TGCGCCAGCAGCGCTGGGGCCAACGTCCTGACTTTC.